This T cell receptor (beta chain) is from a study of T cell responses to AZD1222 COVID-19 vaccine. Overall study results and limits: Targets within unmutated variant regions were reportedly found for nearly half of spike-specific TCRs.

Using immunoSEQ multiplex PCR, the repertoire was profiled, and TCRdb retains in-frame clones only, with some absent. The sample shows some 150,000 clones, 75% to 95% of them seen only once. Details on this clone: Its target is not known.

Per germline, CDR1 SEHNR and CDR2 FQNEAQ (reference sequence). J was trimmed by 2 bases and V by 5 bases; bases with no gene match: 6. There are 16 residues in the CDR3. The J gene is TRBJ2-3, the V gene TRBV7-9; TRBD2 agrees at 11 bases. The sequenced sample was peripheral blood, obtained 28 days after the second AZD1222 dose. The source is an adult who received the AZD1222 COVID-19 vaccine. CDR3 residues: CASSARLAGTTDTQYF. The CDR3 DNA is TGTGCCAGCAGCGCCCGACTAGCGGGGACCACAGATACGCAGTATTTT.